These 21 T cell receptor beta chains originate from one sample sequenced in a study of shared clonotypes between healthy human individuals. Naive CD8 cells lacked CD45RO, underwent positive selection for CCR7 and left out terminally differentiated effector memory CD45RA+ cells. Here immunoSEQ multiplex PCR was the method, and the copy in TCRdb shows in-frame clones only, minus some. This table holds about 2.2 million clones, around 95% found once. The sample was naive CD8+ T cells from PBMCs. The origin of the receptors is a man aged 18-30 years in good health. Some clones in this sample may be carry-over from other donors' samples.

To note about this clone: The sample contains more than one DNA sequence encoding this CDR3. J is TRBJ2-7 and V is TRBV29-1, with 7 bases identical to TRBD1. V gave up 6 bases and J gave up 0 bases; unmatched junction bases: 2. The CDR3 loop spans 12 amino acids. Per the germline V gene, CDR1 is SQVTM and CDR2 is ANQGSEA. This chain's CDR3 is CSVGQSSYEQYF. The DNA for the CDR3 is TGCAGCGTGGGACAGAGCTCCTACGAGCAGTACTTC.

The J gene is TRBJ1-5, the V gene TRBV27; TRBD1 matches 8 bases. V gave up 5 bases and J gave up 3 bases; unmatched junction bases: 9. Looked up from germline, CDR1 is MNHEY and CDR2 is SMNVEV (reference sequence). This CDR3 comprises 16 residues. The CDR3 DNA follows: TGTGCCAGCAGTCCAACTGCAGGGGGCTTCAATCAGCCCCAGCATTTT. Translating gives CASSPTAGGFNQPQHF.

This chain uses TRBV28 with TRBJ1-2, with D perhaps TRBD1 (5 bases). CDR1 MDHEN and CDR2 SYDVKM come from the germline V gene. This CDR3 comprises 15 residues. Deletions cut 3 bases from V and 6 bases from J, with 17 bases between. The DNA for the CDR3 is TGTGCCAGCAGTTTGGTCGGGGAAGGGGTAAATGGCTACACCTTC. Amino acid sequence: CASSLVGEGVNGYTF.

The chain employs TRBV6-5 and TRBJ2-7; TRBD2 matches at 8 bases. CDR3 length equals 14 residues. The germline V gene encodes CDR1 MNHEY and CDR2 SVGAGI. The V gene end was trimmed by 4 bases and the J gene end by 3 bases; junction bases not matched to a gene: 5. In DNA form, the CDR3 reads TGTGCCAGCAGTTCCAGCGGGAGTGGCTACGAGCAGTACTTC. This codes for CASSSSGSGYEQYF.

For this clone: In the same sample, other DNA sequences code for this CDR3. This chain uses TRBV9 with TRBJ2-1; 7 bases line up with TRBD2. After removal of 0 bases from V and 3 bases from J, the junction contained 3 bases not matched to a gene. This CDR3 is 15 amino acids long. Germline assignment: CDR1 SGDLS and CDR2 YYNGEE. Here the CDR3 reads CASSVARGSYNEQFF. DNA of the CDR3: TGTGCCAGCAGCGTAGCTCGCGGGAGCTACAATGAGCAGTTCTTC.

The CDR3 is CASSWGLVSNEQFF. The CDR3 DNA follows: TGTGCCAGCAGTTGGGGACTAGTCTCCAATGAGCAGTTCTTC. The chain combines TRBV27 with TRBJ2-1, with 8 bases matching TRBD2. The CDR3 covers 14 residues. The ends lost 4 bases at V and 6 bases at J; junction bases unmatched: 5. From germline, CDR1 is MNHEY and CDR2 SMNVEV (reference sequence).

The rearrangement joins TRBV7-9 to TRBJ2-7, with TRBD2 matching 8 bases. There are 13 residues in the CDR3. Losses at the gene ends were 5 bases for V and 7 bases for J; bases not matched to a gene: 7. Per the germline V gene, CDR1 is SEHNR and CDR2 is FQNEAQ (reference sequence). CDR3 nucleotide sequence: TGTGCCAGCAGCCCTAAGCGGGAGTGGGAGCAGTACTTC. Translating it yields CASSPKREWEQYF.

The chain has TRBV7-9 and TRBJ1-2; D uncertain. With 1 base removed from V and 4 bases from J, the gap between germline ends came to 7 bases. The germline gives CDR1 SEHNR, CDR2 FQNEAQ (reference sequence). The CDR3 sequence is 13 residues long. DNA of the CDR3: TGTGCCAGCAGCTTAGAACCGGTCTATGGCTACACCTTC. Protein product: CASSLEPVYGYTF.

This clone was detected only once. This rearrangement joins TRBV6-1 to TRBJ2-2, with D unresolved. Germline V gene data show CDR1 as MNHNS and CDR2 as SASEGT. The CDR3 consists of 15 residues. V lost 2 bases, J lost 2 bases, and 9 bases lay in between. CDR3 loop: CASSELVRNTGELFF. The CDR3 DNA follows: TGTGCCAGCAGTGAATTAGTTAGAAACACCGGGGAGCTGTTTTTT.

This clone has just one count. The chain carries TRBV7-2 and TRBJ2-1, with D perhaps given as TRBD1 or TRBD2 (7 bases each). Germline V gene data show CDR1 as SGHTA and CDR2 as FQGNSA. The CDR3 has 16 amino acids. Trimming took off 5 bases at V and 8 bases at J, with 22 bases between the two ends. CDR3 loop: CASSRGTTQRGHEQFF. As DNA, the CDR3 is TGTGCCAGCAGCAGGGGGACTACGCAAAGGGGGCATGAGCAGTTCTTC.

The table lists this clone with a count of one. The chain uses TRBV7-9 and TRBJ2-1; the D gene is possibly TRBD2 (6 bases). The germline V gene encodes CDR1 SEHNR and CDR2 FQNEAQ (reference sequence). The ends were cut back, 5 bases at V and 3 bases at J, with 20 bases in the middle. This CDR3 comprises 17 residues. Written as DNA, the CDR3 is TGTGCCAGCAGCCCAACAATCGGGACTCCAGTCTACAATGAGCAGTTCTTC. This encodes CASSPTIGTPVYNEQFF.

J is TRBJ2-3 and V is TRBV19; D unresolved. The CDR3 has 13 residues. V was pared by 11 bases and J by 4 bases, with 16 bases between. In germline, CDR1 is LNHDA, CDR2 SQIVND (reference sequence). CDR3 DNA sequence: TGTGCCTCAACAGATGGGGTCCCAGATACGCAGTATTTT. It translates to CASTDGVPDTQYF.

The rearrangement links TRBV10-2 to TRBJ2-7; 9 bases line up with TRBD2. This CDR3 spans 13 amino acids. Germline assignment: CDR1 WSHSY and CDR2 SAAADI. J lost 6 bases, V lost 2 bases, and 2 bases had no gene match. CDR3 loop: CASSEGLASEQYF. CDR3 DNA sequence: TGCGCCAGCAGTGAGGGACTAGCGAGCGAGCAGTACTTC.

J is TRBJ2-7 and V is TRBV11-2, with TRBD2 matching 7 bases. Germline trimming cut 2 bases from V and 3 bases from J; bases unmatched to any gene: 13. Germline loops: CDR1 SGHAT, CDR2 FQNNGV. This CDR3 is 17 amino acids long. In DNA, the CDR3 is TGTGCCAGCAGCTTATCCCTCTCCGAACTAGCGAACTACGAGCAGTACTTC. Translating gives CASSLSLSELANYEQYF. Drawing the rest from reference TRBV11-2 and TRBJ2-7, the complete variable domain is EAGVAQSPRYKIIEKRQSVAFWCNPISGHATLYWYQQILGQGPKLLIQFQNNGVVDDSQLPKDRFSAERLKGVDSTLKIQPAKLEDSAVYLCASSLSLSELANYEQYFGPGTRLTVT.

Concerning this clone itself: The same CDR3 also results from other DNA sequences found in this sample. The V gene is TRBV9, the J gene TRBJ1-2; D gene ambiguous. Germline V CDR1 and CDR2: SGDLS, YYNGEE. CDR3 length: 14 residues. The V and J ends lost 0 bases and 2 bases respectively, with 8 bases between them. CDR3: CASSVAAGNYGYTF. CDR3 in DNA: TGTGCCAGCAGCGTAGCAGCGGGAAACTATGGCTACACCTTC.

The V call is TRBV27, the J call TRBJ2-3, with a possible D match to TRBD2 (7 bases). The CDR3 runs 15 residues. Germline V gene sequence: CDR1 MNHEY, CDR2 SMNVEV (reference sequence). Trimming removed 7 bases at V and 3 bases at J, with 17 bases between. The CDR3, as DNA: TGTGCCAGCAAACGGGCCAGCGGGACAACAGATACGCAGTATTTT. Protein product: CASKRASGTTDTQYF.

Comments on this clone: This specimen includes other DNA sequences encoding the same CDR3. The chain couples TRBV4-1 to TRBJ2-7, with TRBD1 as a possible D gene (7 bases). The CDR3 spans 15 residues. Trimming pared 3 bases from V and 3 bases from J, leaving 15 bases between. Per the germline V gene, CDR1 is MGHRA and CDR2 is YSYEKL. The CDR3 DNA follows: TGCGCCAGCAGCCAGGCCCCAGGGGGAGGCTACGAGCAGTACTTC. Translation gives CASSQAPGGGYEQYF.

This chain links TRBV13 with TRBJ2-1; 8 bases are shared with TRBD2. The V segment lost 5 bases and the J segment 2 bases; nucleotides outside the gene matches: 8. The CDR3 runs 16 residues. Germline V lookup: CDR1 PRHDT, CDR2 FYEKMQ (reference sequence). The CDR3 region has the DNA TGTGCCAGCAGCCCGGGGGGGACCGCAACCTACAATGAGCAGTTCTTC. Its protein is CASSPGGTATYNEQFF. Based on the CDR3 plus reference TRBV13 and TRBJ2-1, the full variable domain is AAGVIQSPRHLIKEKRETATLKCYPIPRHDTVYWYQQGPGQDPQFLISFYEKMQSDKGSIPDRFSAQQFSDYHSELNMSSLELGDSALYFCASSPGGTATYNEQFFGPGTRLTVL.

The V call is TRBV7-9, the J call TRBJ2-3, with TRBD2 identical over 14 bases. Germline V gene lookup returns CDR1 SEHNR and CDR2 FQNEAQ (reference sequence). The V segment lost 3 bases and the J segment 3 bases; nucleotides outside the gene matches: 5. The CDR3 covers 17 residues. As DNA, the CDR3 is TGTGCCAGCAGCTTGGGGGGACTAGCGGGAGAGACAGATACGCAGTATTTT. Encoded protein: CASSLGGLAGETDTQYF.

The CDR3 spells CASSQSPAKNIQYF. Here the CDR3 DNA reads TGCGCCAGCAGCCAATCGCCGGCCAAAAACATTCAGTACTTC. The rearrangement joins TRBV4-3 to TRBJ2-4, with D unresolved. In germline, CDR1 is LGHNA, CDR2 YSLEER. Trimming left V 2 bases short and J 1 base short, with 6 bases between. There are 14 residues in the CDR3.

The chain links TRBV9 to TRBJ2-3; 12 nucleotides line up with TRBD2. Germline values: CDR1 SGDLS, CDR2 YYNGEE. The CDR3 runs to 18 residues. V was pared by 0 bases and J by 4 bases, with 9 bases of the junction left unmatched. For the CDR3, the DNA is TGTGCCAGCAGCGTAGCGGGGCTAGCGGGAGGGTCGTCAGATACGCAGTATTTT. Its protein is CASSVAGLAGGSSDTQYF.